This entry describes one TCR beta chain. This entry belongs to a study of shared clonotypes between healthy human individuals. CDR1 and CDR2 from the germline V gene are MDHEN and SYDVKM. The CDR3 is made up of 15 amino acids. V shed 7 bases and J shed 0 bases, with 14 bases lying between them. On sorted subsets, replicate PCRs used approximately 190 ng DNA, or 25,000 to 35,000 T cell genomes. Assay: immunoSEQ multiplex PCR; the TCRdb copy retains only in-frame clones and omits some. The table includes 2 million to 2.5 million clones, almost 96% detected once. J is TRBJ2-3 and V is TRBV28, with D possibly being TRBD1 (5 bases). The TCR was taken from a man between 18 and 35 years old in good health. The source material was naive CD4+ T cells sorted from blood. Subset given: CD45RA+ positively selected. In DNA, the CDR3 is TGTGCCAGCACCTACTCCAGGGCTAGCACAGATACGCAGTATTTT. Translating gives CASTYSRASTDTQYF.